This T cell receptor (beta chain) was retrieved from a study of T cells in Graves' hyperthyroidism and ophthalmopathy. Exclusion followed for patients with uncontrolled infection, other autoimmune disease, pregnancy or lactation. Fresh peripheral blood, more than 8 ml of it, supplied the PBMCs. This clonotype appeared many times. Its specificity is not known. Study results and caveats: Peripheral blood also featured most of the thyroid clonotypes expanded above 0.001.

The CDR3 is 15 residues long. Trimming at V came to 5 bases and at J to 8 bases, leaving 13 bases not matched to a gene. The V gene's germline CDR1 is SGHTA and CDR2 FQGTGA. RNA transcripts gave rise to amplified TCR beta CDR3 regions. RT-PCR in the first round (using the HTBI primer set) targeted the TCR CDR3. TCRdb reanalysed the multiplex PCR reads using MiXCR and keeps one entry per CDR3 protein. The sample yields approximately 490,000 distinct CDR3 sequences, 20% to 25% seen once. The genes are TRBV7-3 and TRBJ2-7; TRBD1 matches at 9 bases. The TCR originated in a woman in her seventies with Graves' ophthalmopathy. Source material: blood. The CDR3 sequence: CASSATATGGAKQYF. The CDR3 DNA reads TGTGCCAGCAGCGCAACCGCTACAGGGGGCGCAAAGCAGTACTTC.